This T cell receptor (beta chain) was recovered during a study of molecular identifiers for immune sequencing clone quantification. TCRdb analysed the PCR reads with MiXCR anew, one entry per CDR3 protein. The sample gives nearly 650,000 distinct CDR3 sequences, about 25% of which show up once; about 0.84% is in the top ten. This CDR3 contains 17 residues. The germline gives CDR1 SEHNR, CDR2 FQNEAQ (reference sequence). Trimming left V 1 base short and J 3 bases short, with 18 bases between. The sample comprised naive CD8+ T cells from blood, with Jurkat cell RNA spiked in. Stated subset: FACS-sorted CD8+CD4-CCR7+CD45RA+ naive T cells. The chain has TRBV7-9 and TRBJ1-2; D might be TRBD1 (5 bases). This clonotype originated in a human donor in good health. Some libraries in this study had Jurkat cell RNA spiked in. The chain's CDR3 is CASSLVRAGEIDYGYTF. The CDR3, as DNA: TGTGCCAGCAGCTTAGTCCGGGCGGGGGAGATTGACTATGGCTACACCTTC.